The 18 T cell receptor beta chains reported below all come from one sample, sequenced in a study of regulatory T cells in long-lasting Graves disease. Specified time point: newly diagnosed GD, antithyroid drugs for less than 3 months. Researchers made the TCR library from RNA that was extracted from PBMCs. Combining iRepertoire HTBI primers with Arm-PCR of CDR3 regions, the authors built TCR beta libraries. TCRdb processed the multiplex PCR reads anew with MiXCR; each CDR3 protein has one entry. The data show 240,000 or so distinct CDR3 sequences, just over 20% seen once. The sequenced sample was peripheral blood mononuclear cells (PBMCs), obtained at new diagnosis, from a patient treated with antithyroid drugs. The receptors were sampled from a female donor with Graves disease.

Ten or more counts support this clonotype. This rearrangement joins TRBV27 to TRBJ2-5, with D unclear. The CDR3 length is 13 residues. Per germline, CDR1 MNHEY and CDR2 SMNVEV (reference sequence). V was cut by 6 bases and J by 0 bases, with 8 bases left in between. This CDR3 reads CASRTRNQETQYF. Here the CDR3 DNA reads TGTGCCAGCAGAACGCGGAACCAAGAGACCCAGTACTTC.

At least ten counts were recorded for this clonotype. V and J are TRBV7-3 and TRBJ2-7, with a weak D call TRBD2 (7 bases). Trimming pared 4 bases from V and 0 bases from J, leaving 13 bases between. There are 15 residues in the CDR3. The germline gives CDR1 SGHTA, CDR2 FQGTGA. The CDR3, as DNA: TGTGCCAGCAGCTCCCGAGGGGGGGCCTCCTACGAGCAGTACTTC. Residues: CASSSRGGASYEQYF.

The chain has TRBV5-1 and TRBJ1-1; 8 bases line up with TRBD1. This CDR3 has 14 amino acids. The J segment lost 4 bases and the V segment lost 0 bases, leaving 2 bases of the junction unmatched. Germline assignment: CDR1 SGHRS and CDR2 YFSETQ. The CDR3 is CASSLDRGGTEAFF. DNA of the CDR3: TGCGCCAGCAGCTTGGACAGGGGGGGCACTGAAGCTTTCTTT. Looking up the rest from reference TRBV5-1 and TRBJ1-1 gives the full variable domain: KAGVTQTPRYLIKTRGQQVTLSCSPISGHRSVSWYQQTPGQGLQFLFEYFSETQRNKGNFPGRFSGRQFSNSRSEMNVSTLELGDSALYLCASSLDRGGTEAFFGQGTRLTVV.

This clonotype was counted a few times. This sequence joins TRBV6-2 or TRBV6-3 and TRBJ1-5, with D possibly matching TRBD1 (5 bases). The CDR3 is 18 amino acids. Germline V gives CDR1 MNHEY, CDR2 SVGEGT. Trimming took 7 bases from V and 10 from J, leaving 32 bases between them. The chain's CDR3 is CASKTGGWGRLRIEPQHF. CDR3 coding DNA: TGTGCCAGCAAAACGGGGGGTTGGGGCCGGTTGAGGATTGAACCCCAGCATTTT.

The chain uses TRBV6-5 and TRBJ2-1; the D gene is possibly TRBD1 (6 bases). From germline, CDR1 is MNHEY and CDR2 SVGAGI. The length of the CDR3 is 15 residues. V was pared by 4 bases and J by 5 bases, with 15 bases between. The CDR3 spells CASSFYRDTNNEQFF. The CDR3 nucleotides read TGTGCCAGCAGTTTTTACCGGGACACCAACAATGAGCAGTTCTTC.

This clonotype showed up many times. V and J are TRBV6-1 and TRBJ2-5; D might be TRBD1 or TRBD2, each matching 5 bases. The V end was cut by 6 bases, the J end by 3 bases, with 14 bases between. CDR3 length: 14 residues. Germline V lookup: CDR1 MNHNS, CDR2 SASEGT. In nucleotides, the CDR3 is TGTGCCAGCAGCCCAGGGACGGCGAAAGAGACCCAGTACTTC. Its protein is CASSPGTAKETQYF.

This clonotype was picked up one time. A single base separates this from a much larger clone, so it may be a read error. The J gene is TRBJ1-5, the V gene TRBV27; D is unclear. CDR3 size: 15 residues. Germline V gives CDR1 MNHEY, CDR2 SMNVEV (reference sequence). Trimming stripped 0 bases from V and 5 bases from J, with 11 bases between. The CDR3, as DNA: TGTGCCAGCAGTTTATCAGTCCTGGGGTATCAGCCCCAGCATTTT. Residues: CASSLSVLGYQPQHF.

This clonotype was detected many times. V gene TRBV20-1 combines with J gene TRBJ1-2; D unclear. V was trimmed by 0 bases and J by 13 bases, leaving 12 bases between them. Germline V gene sequence: CDR1 DFQATT, CDR2 SNEGSKA (reference sequence). This CDR3 is 11 amino acids long. CDR3 amino acids: CSARDTPSITF. Here the CDR3 DNA reads TGCAGTGCTAGAGACACCCCTTCGATCACCTTC.

This clonotype was recorded at least ten times. The chain uses TRBV18 and TRBJ2-7, with 7 bases fitting TRBD1. Looked up from germline, CDR1 is KGHSH and CDR2 is LQKENI. The CDR3 consists of 16 residues. The ends lost 4 bases at V and 2 bases at J; junction bases unmatched: 11. The CDR3 here is CASSLTGTDTAYEQYF. CDR3 nucleotides: TGTGCCAGCTCACTCACCGGGACAGATACAGCCTACGAGCAGTACTTC.

This clonotype was observed many times. The V gene is TRBV6-2 or TRBV6-3, the J gene TRBJ2-1; 16 nucleotides agree with TRBD2. V was pared by 6 bases and J by 2 bases, with 7 bases of the junction left unmatched. The germline V gene encodes CDR1 MNHEY and CDR2 SVGEGT. The CDR3 runs to 18 residues. CDR3 region: CASSLTGTSGGAYNEQFF. CDR3 nucleotide sequence: TGTGCCAGCAGCCTTACCGGGACTAGCGGGGGGGCCTACAATGAGCAGTTCTTC.

This clonotype was seen many times. The rearrangement uses TRBV7-2 and TRBJ1-2, with 11 nucleotides matching TRBD1. The CDR3 covers 15 residues. CDR1 and CDR2 from the germline V gene are SGHTA and FQGNSA. V was clipped by 5 bases and J by 4 bases; unmatched bases: 6. Here the CDR3 DNA reads TGTGCCAGCAGCCGAGCGGACAGGGGGCTCTATGGCTACACCTTC. Its protein product is CASSRADRGLYGYTF.

This clonotype was seen just once. This likely came from a read error, as a far larger clone is one base away. The chain carries TRBV2 and TRBJ2-7; weak D call: TRBD1 (6 bases). Trimming took off 6 bases at V and 4 bases at J, with 13 bases between the two ends. Per germline, CDR1 SNHLY and CDR2 FYNNEI. CDR3 length: 13 residues. The chain's CDR3 is CASSRTDSYEQYF. The CDR3 bases are TGTGCCAGCAGCCGGACAGATAGTTACGAGCAGTACTTC.

This clonotype was observed a handful of times. V usage is TRBV20-1 and J usage is TRBJ2-2; 7 bases fit TRBD1. Unmatched junction bases numbered 7, after V lost 0 bases and J lost 6 bases. The germline gives CDR1 DFQATT, CDR2 SNEGSKA (reference sequence). The CDR3 consists of 15 residues. CDR3 nucleotides: TGCAGTGCTAGAGATCCCACAGGGGCGGCCGGGGAGCTGTTTTTT. This gives the protein CSARDPTGAAGELFF.

This clonotype showed up just a few times. This rearrangement joins TRBV7-9 to TRBJ1-6; the D is unclear. Germline CDR1 is SEHNR and CDR2 is FQNEAQ (reference sequence). V lost 8 bases, J lost 7 bases, and 9 bases lay in between. There are 12 residues in the CDR3. The CDR3 DNA reads TGTGCCAGCTCGGAAGGGAATTCACCCCTCCACTTT. As protein: CASSEGNSPLHF.

The chain links TRBV20-1 to TRBJ2-2; TRBD1 or TRBD2 may be the D gene (5 bases each). CDR1 is DFQATT and CDR2 is SNEGSKA in the germline V gene (reference sequence). The CDR3 totals 14 residues. V dropped 5 bases and J dropped 4 bases, with 14 bases sitting between them. CDR3 in amino acids: CSALGVTSTGELFF. CDR3 sequence (DNA): TGCAGTGCTTTGGGGGTAACCTCCACCGGGGAGCTGTTTTTT.

This chain connects TRBV19 to TRBJ1-1; no clear D gene. Germline V gene data show CDR1 as LNHDA and CDR2 as SQIVND (reference sequence). Trimming took 0 bases from V and 5 from J, leaving 7 bases between them. The CDR3 consists of 13 residues. The CDR3 sequence is CASSIERRTEAFF. CDR3 nucleotides: TGTGCCAGTAGTATAGAAAGGAGGACTGAAGCTTTCTTT.

This clonotype was seen ten or more times. The genes are TRBV20-1 and TRBJ1-5; TRBD1 matches 8 bases. Germline values: CDR1 DFQATT, CDR2 SNEGSKA (reference sequence). The CDR3 runs to 15 residues. V shed 4 bases, J shed 0 bases, and the junction held 5 bases outside the gene matches. CDR3 protein: CSAKPQGASNQPQHF. The CDR3 DNA follows: TGCAGTGCTAAACCCCAGGGGGCTAGCAATCAGCCCCAGCATTTT.

This clonotype has ten or more counts. This sequence joins TRBV6-2 or TRBV6-3 and TRBJ2-5, with 10 bases fitting TRBD2. CDR1 MNHEY and CDR2 SVGEGT come from the germline V gene. V lost 6 bases and J lost 5; bases outside the gene matches: 6. The CDR3 is 14 amino acids. The CDR3 loop reads CASSERGGLETQYF. The CDR3 DNA follows: TGTGCCAGCAGCGAGCGGGGGGGCTTGGAGACCCAGTACTTC.